The clone carrying this T cell receptor beta chain appeared a single time. The antigen is not known. Naive CD8 cells lacked CD45RO and underwent positive selection for CCR7, leaving out terminally differentiated effector memory CD45RA+ cells. The sample originates from a study of shared clonotypes between healthy human individuals. Points from the study as a whole: Large sequencing depth failed to make sorted-subset sequencing complete, rarefaction showed. Roughly 4.7% was the fraction of naive CD4 clonotypes found shared across a few donors.

Data came from immunoSEQ multiplex PCR; TCRdb stores just in-frame clones and leaves some out. The table has around 1,900,000 clones, around 95% seen once; the top ten hold more than 1.5%. This CDR3 has 16 residues. After removal of 4 bases from V and 3 bases from J, the junction contained 9 bases not matched to a gene. Germline lookup yields CDR1 SGHTA and CDR2 FQGTGA. This chain uses TRBV7-3 with TRBJ2-1, with 7 bases identical to TRBD1. The sequenced sample consisted of naive CD8+ T cells from PBMCs. The source is a young man in good health. Some clones in this sample may be carry-over from other donors' samples. CDR3 region: CASSSETGFNYNEQFF. The CDR3 DNA reads as TGTGCCAGCAGCTCCGAGACAGGGTTTAACTACAATGAGCAGTTCTTC.